This is a list of T cell receptor beta chains from one sample in a study of monozygotic twins with inflammatory bowel disease. For each CDR3 protein, TCRdb gives one entry from its re-call of the 5' RACE reads, without DNA. The sample shows some 330,000 distinct CDR3 sequences, and over 5.5% sits with its ten largest clones. Sample: blood. The receptor source for this set is a human donor with ulcerative colitis or Crohn's disease, or a healthy co-twin of an affected twin (not recorded which). CDR3s include the opening cysteine and the closing phenylalanine or tryptophan.

CDR3 | J | V
CAITPDSQETQYF | TRBJ2-5 | TRBV10-3
CASSLALSGNEQFF | TRBJ2-1 | TRBV7-2
CATSRDLHVSEKLFF | TRBJ1-4 | TRBV15
CASSPSQGAFGANVLTF | TRBJ2-6 | TRBV28
CATKMAQTTYTQYF | TRBJ2-3 | TRBV7-2
CATRGSLDRGLGEKLFF | TRBJ1-4 | TRBV12-3/TRBV12-4
CASSLTPGTRIYSGTDTQYF | TRBJ2-3 | TRBV7-6
CASSQYRGTYEQYF | TRBJ2-7 | TRBV28
CASSLLRDRNQPQHF | TRBJ1-5 | TRBV7-2
CASSQEATSGSWGHYEQYF | TRBJ2-7 | TRBV4-2
CASSRQMNTEAFF | TRBJ1-1 | TRBV12-3/TRBV12-4
CASSLDPTSTIYF | TRBJ1-3 | TRBV7-9
CASSQGLSSYEQYF | TRBJ2-7 | TRBV18
CSGPPGGPYTDTQYF | TRBJ2-3 | TRBV20-1
CASSSTKDTQYF | TRBJ2-3 | TRBV6-1
CASSQKFDAGSSYGYTF | TRBJ1-2 | TRBV7-9
CASSEFRGSTGELFF | TRBJ2-2 | TRBV25-1
CSVDTSALNEQFF | TRBJ2-1 | TRBV29-1
CASTPAALNGNTIYF | TRBJ1-3 | TRBV7-9
CASSSGPGQGSYEQYF | TRBJ2-7 | TRBV12-3/TRBV12-4
CSARQGLPEQFF | TRBJ2-1 | TRBV20-1
CAGRLDPAGELFF | TRBJ2-2 | TRBV7-2
CASKIAVSSYNEQFF | TRBJ2-1 | TRBV11-2
CASSPDMLGGLPGYTF | TRBJ1-2 | TRBV5-5
CASSLGRRRYNEQFF | TRBJ2-1 | TRBV5-4
CASSLFSGVYNEQFF | TRBJ2-1 | TRBV5-5
CASSTGAIETQYF | TRBJ2-5 | TRBV7-2
CASRFSGANVLTF | TRBJ2-6 | TRBV19
CASSLTVTDTQYF | TRBJ2-3 | TRBV5-1
CASSLADKQYF | TRBJ2-3 | TRBV6-2/TRBV6-3
CASSLGAIAGSVLYNEQFF | TRBJ2-1 | TRBV7-3
CASTLRRRGLRLAGGLYNEQFF | TRBJ2-1 | TRBV6-2/TRBV6-3
CASSVALRDTEAFF | TRBJ1-1 | TRBV9